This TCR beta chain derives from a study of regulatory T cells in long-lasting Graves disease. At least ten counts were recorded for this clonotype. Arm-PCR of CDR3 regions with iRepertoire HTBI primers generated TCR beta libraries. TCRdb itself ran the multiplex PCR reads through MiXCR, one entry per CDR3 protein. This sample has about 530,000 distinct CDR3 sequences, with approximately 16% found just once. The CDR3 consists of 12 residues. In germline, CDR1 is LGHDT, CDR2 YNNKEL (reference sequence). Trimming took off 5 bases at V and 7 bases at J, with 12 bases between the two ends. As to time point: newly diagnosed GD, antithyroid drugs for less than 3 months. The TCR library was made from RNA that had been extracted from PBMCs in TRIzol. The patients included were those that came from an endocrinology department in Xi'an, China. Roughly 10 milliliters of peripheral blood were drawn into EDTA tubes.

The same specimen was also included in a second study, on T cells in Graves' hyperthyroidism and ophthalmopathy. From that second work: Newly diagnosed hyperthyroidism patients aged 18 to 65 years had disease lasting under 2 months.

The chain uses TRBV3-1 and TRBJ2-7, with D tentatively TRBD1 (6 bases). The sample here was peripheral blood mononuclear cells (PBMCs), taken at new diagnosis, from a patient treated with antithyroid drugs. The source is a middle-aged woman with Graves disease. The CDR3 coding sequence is TGTGCCAGCAGCGAGGGGGTGAGTGAGCAGTACTTC. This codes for CASSEGVSEQYF.